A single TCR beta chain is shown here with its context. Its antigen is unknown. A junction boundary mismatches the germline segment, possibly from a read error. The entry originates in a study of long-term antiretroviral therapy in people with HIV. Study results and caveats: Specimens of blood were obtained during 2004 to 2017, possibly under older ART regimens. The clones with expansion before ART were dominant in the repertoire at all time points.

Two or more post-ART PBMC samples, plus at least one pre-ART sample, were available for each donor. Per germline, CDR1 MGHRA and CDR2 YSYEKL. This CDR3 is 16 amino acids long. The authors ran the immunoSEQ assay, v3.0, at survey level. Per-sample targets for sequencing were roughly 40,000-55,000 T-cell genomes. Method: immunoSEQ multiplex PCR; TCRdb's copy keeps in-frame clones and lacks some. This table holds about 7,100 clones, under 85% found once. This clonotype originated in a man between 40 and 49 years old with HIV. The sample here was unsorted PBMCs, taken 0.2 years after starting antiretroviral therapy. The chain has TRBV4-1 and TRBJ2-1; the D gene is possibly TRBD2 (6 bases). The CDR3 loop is CASSQAVGGYYNEQFF. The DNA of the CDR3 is TGCGCCAGCAGTCAAGCCGTCGGGGGATACTACAATGAGCAGTTCTTC.